The 22 T cell receptor beta chains listed next were all sequenced from one sample in a study of Graves' ophthalmopathy and Graves' hyperthyroidism. The TCR beta CDR3 regions underwent amplification from RNA transcripts. After a first-round RT-PCR with HTBI primers, a second-round multiplex PCR was run. TCRdb analysed the multiplex PCR reads with MiXCR anew, one entry per CDR3 protein. The sample shows about 400,000 distinct CDR3 sequences, around 16% of them seen only once. Source material: peripheral blood. Receptor source: a woman between 18 and 29 years old with Graves' ophthalmopathy.

This clonotype was picked up many times. V and J are TRBV2 and TRBJ1-5; D is possibly TRBD1 (6 bases). Germline CDR1 is SNHLY and CDR2 is FYNNEI. Trimming took off 6 bases at V and 7 bases at J, with 19 bases between the two ends. The CDR3 runs 15 residues. CDR3 bases: TGTGCCAGCAGCGCCGGGACACGTAACTGGCAGCCCCAGCATTTT. Encoded protein: CASSAGTRNWQPQHF.

This clonotype appeared many times. The chain joins TRBV15 to TRBJ1-5; 7 positions agree with TRBD1. Germline V lookup: CDR1 LNHNV, CDR2 YYDKDF (reference sequence). CDR3 length: 16 amino acids. V was clipped by 2 bases and J by 5 bases; unmatched bases: 9. The CDR3 region has the DNA TGTGCCACCAGCAGACCTGACAGGGCGGGACATCAGCCCCAGCATTTT. Translated, it gives CATSRPDRAGHQPQHF.

This clonotype was counted at least ten times. V and J are TRBV7-8 and TRBJ1-2, with D perhaps TRBD1 (5 bases). This CDR3 spans 13 amino acids. V was pared by 5 bases and J by 6 bases, with 13 bases between. CDR1 and CDR2 (germline): SGHVS, FQNEAQ. In DNA form, the CDR3 reads TGTGCCAGCAGCGAAGGGCCAGGGAATGGCTACACCTTC. This gives the protein CASSEGPGNGYTF.

In its sample, this clonotype was seen many times. This CDR3 reads CASSIQRTAPVTEAFF. As DNA, the CDR3 is TGTGCCAGCAGTATACAGAGGACGGCCCCGGTCACTGAAGCTTTCTTT. The rearrangement joins TRBV6-2 or TRBV6-3 to TRBJ1-1; no firm D call. Trimming stripped 5 bases from V and 4 bases from J, with 20 bases between. Germline V CDR1 and CDR2: MNHEY, SVGEGT. CDR3 length equals 16 residues.

This clonotype was counted at least ten times. The chain uses TRBV5-1 and TRBJ2-7; 11 nucleotides agree with TRBD2. The length of the CDR3 is 15 residues. Germline V gene data show CDR1 as SGHRS and CDR2 as YFSETQ. Trimming removed 5 bases from V and 6 bases from J; junction bases left unmatched: 10. CDR3 DNA: TGCGCCAGCAGACCGCAGATAGCGGGAGGGGGCGAGCAGTACTTC. Its protein is CASRPQIAGGGEQYF.

The sample holds many counts of this clonotype. The V and J genes are TRBV20-1 and TRBJ2-7; TRBD1 agrees at 8 bases. Germline lookup yields CDR1 DFQATT and CDR2 SNEGSKA (reference sequence). V lost 6 bases and J lost 2; bases outside the gene matches: 6. The CDR3 contains 13 residues. This chain's CDR3 is CSASGTGAYEQYF. The CDR3 DNA is TGCAGTGCCTCCGGGACAGGAGCCTACGAGCAGTACTTC.

There are many counts of this clonotype. This sequence joins TRBV7-2 and TRBJ2-2; 7 bases line up with TRBD2. V lost 6 bases, J lost 7 bases, and 11 bases stayed unmatched. This CDR3 comprises 15 residues. Germline lookup yields CDR1 SGHTA and CDR2 FQGNSA. The CDR3 coding sequence is TGTGCCAGCAGTCAATGGTCGGGGGGAGTCGGGGAGCTGTTTTTT. Its translation: CASSQWSGGVGELFF.

This clonotype came up many times. The chain combines TRBV6-5 with TRBJ2-7, with TRBD2 matching 8 bases. Germline V CDR1 and CDR2: MNHEY, SVGAGI. This CDR3 has 13 amino acids. J gave up 3 bases and V 8 bases, and 6 bases lay outside the gene matches. In nucleotides, the CDR3 is TGTGCCAGCTTTTTAGCGGGGTTCTACGAGCAGTACTTC. Its translation is CASFLAGFYEQYF.

At least ten counts were recorded for this clonotype. The V and J genes are TRBV9 and TRBJ1-2; D not certain. Germline V gene sequence: CDR1 SGDLS, CDR2 YYNGEE. The CDR3 covers 14 residues. Trimming took 3 bases from V and 4 from J, leaving 13 bases between them. CDR3 nucleotide sequence: TGTGCCAGCAGCGCCTATAACAACCCCTATGGCTACACCTTC. This sequence encodes CASSAYNNPYGYTF.

In this sample, this clonotype turned up many times. The chain links TRBV6-5 to TRBJ2-5, with TRBD2 matching 14 bases. Germline CDR1 MNHEY, CDR2 SVGAGI. This CDR3 comprises 15 residues. V shed 2 bases, J shed 10 bases, and the junction held 6 bases outside the gene matches. CDR3 coding DNA: TGTGCCAGCAGTTACGGACTAGCGGGGGGAGGGGACCAGTACTTC. Its protein is CASSYGLAGGGDQYF.

This clonotype was detected ten times or more. The V and J genes are TRBV25-1 and TRBJ1-1, with D perhaps TRBD1 (5 bases). The germline gives CDR1 MGHDK, CDR2 SYGVNS. The CDR3 is made up of 15 amino acids. V lost 6 bases and J 1 base, leaving 15 bases between the germline ends. The CDR3 region has the DNA TGTGCCAGCAGGGAGGGGAGGGGCTCGAACACTGAAGCTTTCTTT. It encodes CASREGRGSNTEAFF.

This sequence joins TRBV6-5 and TRBJ2-5; 8 bases are shared with TRBD1. This CDR3 is built from 15 residues. The V gene's germline CDR1 is MNHEY and CDR2 SVGAGI. V was pared by 0 bases and J by 4 bases, with 4 bases of the junction left unmatched. This chain's CDR3 is CASSYSEQGGETQYF. CDR3 DNA: TGTGCCAGCAGTTACTCGGAACAGGGGGGAGAGACCCAGTACTTC.

On this clonotype: A read error is possible here, since a much larger clone lies one base away. This chain joins TRBV11-1 and TRBJ1-2, with D possibly matching TRBD1 (5 bases). Germline V lookup: CDR1 SGHAT, CDR2 FQDESV (reference sequence). The CDR3 runs to 14 residues. The CDR3 DNA is TGTGCCAGCAGCAGTCTAAGGGGATCCTATAGCTACACCTTC. Translating gives CASSSLRGSYSYTF. The whole variable domain, remainder taken from reference TRBV11-1 and TRBJ1-2, is EAEVAQSPRYKITEKSQAVAFWCDPISGHATLYWYRQILGQGPELLVQFQDESVVDDSQLPKDRFSAERLKGVDSTLKIQPAELGDSAMYLCASSSLRGSYSYTFGSGTRLTVV.

V and J are TRBV28 and TRBJ2-5; D is uncertain. Trimming left V 7 bases short and J 8 bases short, with 14 bases between. CDR3 size: 12 residues. Germline V gene sequence: CDR1 MDHEN, CDR2 SYDVKM. For the CDR3, the DNA is TGTGCCAGCACCGACCCCCGGTCTACCCAGTACTTC. Translation: CASTDPRSTQYF.

This clonotype was counted ten times or more. The rearrangement joins TRBV19 to TRBJ1-5; D is uncertain. The V end was cut by 6 bases, the J end by 6 bases, with 6 bases between. This CDR3 contains 11 residues. The germline CDR1 and CDR2 sequences are LNHDA and SQIVND (reference sequence). The CDR3 protein is CASRSTQPQHF. The DNA of the CDR3 is TGTGCCAGTAGATCAACTCAGCCCCAGCATTTT.

The chain combines TRBV4-1 with TRBJ1-1; a possible D gene is TRBD1 (6 bases). This CDR3 spans 17 amino acids. V lost 5 bases and J lost 0, with 19 bases in between. CDR1 MGHRA and CDR2 YSYEKL come from the germline V gene. CDR3 DNA: TGCGCCAGCAGCTTAAAGTGGGGGAGGGACATGAACACTGAAGCTTTCTTT. It yields the protein CASSLKWGRDMNTEAFF.

The V call is TRBV6-2 or TRBV6-3, the J call TRBJ1-1; 12 nucleotides agree with TRBD1. Germline-derived CDR1 and CDR2 are MNHEY and SVGEGT. The CDR3 loop spans 19 amino acids. V lost 2 bases and J lost 4; bases outside the gene matches: 14. The CDR3 nucleotides are TGTGCCAGCAGTTACACCAGTCCCGGGACAGGGGGCTGGGGCACTGAAGCTTTCTTT. Protein sequence: CASSYTSPGTGGWGTEAFF.

Ten or more counts support this clonotype. This chain joins TRBV2 and TRBJ2-7, with a possible D match to TRBD2 (5 bases). The germline V gene encodes CDR1 SNHLY and CDR2 FYNNEI. This CDR3 comprises 15 residues. V was clipped by 5 bases and J by 5 bases, with 19 bases between them. CDR3 in DNA: TGTGCCAGCAGTCTTGCGGGCCTAAGGATTAACGAGCAGTACTTC. Translated: CASSLAGLRINEQYF.

At least ten counts were recorded for this clonotype. The V and J genes are TRBV19 and TRBJ1-5; D is possibly TRBD1 (5 bases). V was cut by 7 bases and J by 0 bases, with 10 bases left in between. Per the germline V gene, CDR1 is LNHDA and CDR2 is SQIVND (reference sequence). The CDR3 runs to 14 residues. The CDR3: CASKGPYSNQPQHF. The DNA for the CDR3 is TGTGCCAGTAAGGGACCTTATAGCAATCAGCCCCAGCATTTT.

This clonotype was recorded at least ten times. The gene calls are TRBV2 and TRBJ2-7, with D possibly TRBD1 on 5 matching bases. This CDR3 comprises 11 residues. The V and J ends lost 6 bases and 6 bases respectively, with 9 bases between them. Germline V lookup: CDR1 SNHLY, CDR2 FYNNEI. Here the CDR3 DNA reads TGTGCCAGCAGCGCCCAGGGCGAGCAGTACTTC. Translating it yields CASSAQGEQYF.

At least ten counts were recorded for this clonotype. The V gene is TRBV2, the J gene TRBJ1-4, with D tentatively TRBD1 (5 bases). The CDR3 runs 15 residues. The V gene lost 6 bases and the J gene lost 5 bases, with 16 bases spanning the gap. CDR1 is SNHLY and CDR2 is FYNNEI in the germline V gene. The CDR3, as DNA: TGTGCCAGCAGATACCAGGGAATGCAAAATGAAAAACTGTTTTTT. Translating gives CASRYQGMQNEKLFF.

This clonotype was found many times. V is TRBV20-1 and J is TRBJ1-5, with a possible D match to TRBD1 (6 bases). This CDR3 has 14 residues. CDR1 is DFQATT, CDR2 SNEGSKA, per germline (reference sequence). The V and J ends lost 0 bases and 0 bases respectively, with 6 bases between them. The CDR3 nucleotides are TGCAGTGCTAGAGAAGGGGGTAGCAATCAGCCCCAGCATTTT. This translates into CSAREGGSNQPQHF.